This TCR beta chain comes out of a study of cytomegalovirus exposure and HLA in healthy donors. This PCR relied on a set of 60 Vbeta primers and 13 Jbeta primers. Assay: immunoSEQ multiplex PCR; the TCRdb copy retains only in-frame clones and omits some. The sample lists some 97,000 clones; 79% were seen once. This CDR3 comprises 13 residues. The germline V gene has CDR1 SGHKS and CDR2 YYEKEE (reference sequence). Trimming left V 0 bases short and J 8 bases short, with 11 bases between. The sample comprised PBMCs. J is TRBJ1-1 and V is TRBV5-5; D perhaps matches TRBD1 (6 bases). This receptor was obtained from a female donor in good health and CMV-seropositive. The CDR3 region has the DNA TGTGCCAGCAGCTTGGGGACAGACTTCGAAGCTTTCTTT. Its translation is CASSLGTDFEAFF.